This T cell receptor beta chain was captured by sequencing in a study of vaccination and CD4 T cells after COVID-19. Study-wide results and limits: When vaccine-specific clones from convalescent patients were examined, 304 of 307 were spike mono-reactive.

The CDR3 runs 14 residues. Trimming removed 4 bases at V and 4 bases at J, with 16 bases between. Germline-derived CDR1 and CDR2 are GTSNPN and SVGIG (reference sequence). Treatment denoted: roughly 10-day PBMC culture with coronavirus spike peptide pools or control peptides (ViraFEST assay). Comment on this clonotype: The antigen remains unidentified.

Oncomine TCR Beta short-read sequencing was applied to DNA from cultured CD4+ T cells. MiXCR, applied by TCRdb to the PCR reads, yields one record per CDR3 protein. The table records approximately 19,000 distinct CDR3 sequences, roughly 49% of them present only once. Sequences were derived from CD4+ T cells from blood, cultured in vitro, sampled before SARS-CoV-2 vaccination. The chain recombines TRBV30 with TRBJ1-2; D possibly corresponds to TRBD1 (5 bases). This sequence originates from a human donor who had recovered from COVID-19. For the CDR3, the DNA is TGTGCCTGGACCCTCGGGACTCAGAGCTATGGCTACACCTTC. It codes for CAWTLGTQSYGYTF.